The entry below gives a single T cell receptor (beta chain) sequence along with its context. Everyone who took part was about 18 to 90 years old, and they came from about two dozen US areas. The data are from a study of blood T cell repertoires in COVID-19. Study-level background: The United States, Italy and Spain provided the acute and convalescent COVID-19 samples.

This CDR3 has 12 amino acids. Authors' processing steps: Reference gene primer amplification gave estimated nucleated cell counts. Profiled with immunoSEQ multiplex PCR; TCRdb holds only in-frame clones, not every one. For V, J and clone size, that table is used; D and trimming come from the DNA. The sample yields roughly 250,000 clones, about 87% seen once. This TCR was recovered from a woman between 45 and 60 years old who had recovered from COVID-19. V and J are TRBV1 and TRBJ2-2; the listed D gene, TRBD2, was not tested against the DNA. TRBV1 is recorded as a pseudogene. Sequencing was carried out using PBMCs or T cells enriched from blood (not recorded which). The CDR3 protein is CTGGTAGGELFF. The CDR3 DNA reads TGCACCGGGGGGACCGCCGGCGGGGAGCTGTTTTTT.